This is a list of T cell receptor beta chains from one sample in a study of T cell responses to AZD1222 COVID-19 vaccine. Some clones are missing from TCRdb's copy, which holds only in-frame ones; the method was immunoSEQ multiplex PCR. The sample records fewer than 150,000 clones, around 90% being singletons. The material was peripheral blood, obtained 28 days after the second AZD1222 dose. The receptors originated from an adult who received the AZD1222 COVID-19 vaccine. The CDR3 runs from the conserved cysteine through the conserved F or W. The D gene is left open where the match is weak. For some rows the clone size is stated as once, few or many, or as a class when expanded; others skip it.

clone_size d_call j_call v_call cdr3_length cdr3_nt cdr3_aa
. TRBD1 TRBJ1-5 TRBV5-6 16 TGTGCCAGCAGCTTCTTCCGACAGGGGAGCAATCAGCCCCAGCATTTT CASSFFRQGSNQPQHF
. . TRBJ1-5 TRBV15 16 TGTGCCACCAGCAGAGATTTTGGGGGGGGCAATCAGCCCCAGCATTTT CATSRDFGGGNQPQHF
few TRBD2 TRBJ2-5 TRBV3-1/TRBV3-2 19 TGTGCCAGCAGCCATCATTCCCAGGGTGGCGGGGGGATACAAGAGACCCAGTACTTC CASSHHSQGGGGIQETQYF
. TRBD2 TRBJ2-7 TRBV13 18 TGTGCCAGCAGCTCCGGGGGGGGGATCGGCCCCCAAGGTGGCGAGCAGTACTTC CASSSGGGIGPQGGEQYF
. . TRBJ1-6 TRBV30 13 TGTGCCTGGAGTCTGTCAGGGCCCAGGCCCCTCCACTTT CAWSLSGPRPLHF
. . TRBJ2-1 TRBV28 11 TGTGCCAGCAGTTCTATGCAGTCTGAGTTCTTC CASSSMQSEFF
. . TRBJ2-7 TRBV12-3/TRBV12-4 13 TGTGCCAGCAGTTTACTAGGGTCCTACGAGCAGTACTTC CASSLLGSYEQYF
. . TRBJ2-5 TRBV5-4 15 TGTGCCAGCAGCTTGGTAACCGCCGTACAAGAGACCCAGTACTTC CASSLVTAVQETQYF
. TRBD1 TRBJ2-1 TRBV19 14 TGTGCCAGTAGTGGGGGACAGGGGCTATGGGAGCAGTTCTTC CASSGGQGLWEQFF
. TRBD1 TRBJ1-1 TRBV4-2 14 TGTGCCAGCAGCTCAGGGGGGGAGTTAACTGAAGCTTTCTTT CASSSGGELTEAFF
. TRBD1 TRBJ1-6 TRBV28 16 TGTGCCAGCACTGCTCAGGGGGGTTCCTATAATTCACCCCTCCACTTT CASTAQGGSYNSPLHF
few . TRBJ1-5 TRBV6-2/TRBV6-3 15 TGTGCCAGCAGTACCAGCAATCAGGGTAGGCAGCCCCAGCATTTT CASSTSNQGRQPQHF
. TRBD1 TRBJ1-4 TRBV6-6 16 TGTGCCAGCAGTCCTTCAGGACAGGCGGAAAATGAAAAACTGTTTTTT CASSPSGQAENEKLFF
. . TRBJ1-1 TRBV11-3 17 TGTGCCAGCAGCTTAACCCTGACTGGGACGGTGAACACTGAAGCTTTCTTT CASSLTLTGTVNTEAFF
. . TRBJ1-1 TRBV20-1 11 TGCAGTGCTGCACAGGGCCCTGAAGCTTTCTTT CSAAQGPEAFF
. . TRBJ1-6 TRBV15 14 TGTGCCACCAGCAGAGGGGGCGGGGTTTCACCCCTCCACTTT CATSRGGGVSPLHF